This T cell receptor beta chain was recorded in a study of cytomegalovirus exposure and HLA in healthy donors. The 120-subject validation cohort, separate from the roughly 670-subject first cohort, included the donors. Study-wide points: The study designated 150 or so TCR beta chains cytomegalovirus-associated.

About this clone itself: Its antigen is not known. The same CDR3 can be traced to other DNA sequences in this sample.

Clones were sequenced by immunoSEQ multiplex PCR, and TCRdb holds only the in-frame ones, with some missing. This table has around 150,000 clones, approximately 90% appearing once. The specimen was PBMCs. The source is a man younger than 35 in good health and CMV-seronegative.

DNA of the CDR3: TGTGCCAGCAGCTTGGCCGGGGGGGAGACCCAGTACTTC. Protein sequence: CASSLAGGETQYF. The chain employs TRBV5-6 and TRBJ2-5; 7 bases are a match to TRBD2. The trim removed 0 bases at V and 5 bases at J, leaving 1 base unmatched. Germline assignment: CDR1 SGHDT and CDR2 YYEEEE. This CDR3 is built from 13 residues.